Here is one TCR beta chain with its context. This receptor's antigen is unknown. Per-base quality was not reported, and no clone a single base away is much larger than it. TCR beta CDR3 regions were sequenced at survey depth on the immunoSEQ platform. The QIAamp DNA micro kit was used to extract genomic DNA from every cultured and uncultured CD8+ T cell population. In the original analysis: Samples with fewer than 5,000 productive reads were excluded, resulting in the removal of about 7% of the roughly 80 HIV peptide-stimulated cultures. Sequences were trimmed to CDR3 by a MANAFEST web app, and nonproductive sequences, CDR3s under 5 amino acids, and sequences not starting with C or ending with F/W were removed. For a clonotype to count as antigen-specific, the clonotype had to expand relative to the no-peptide control in at least 2 of 3 replicates at FDR 0.01, and only within one epitope family. A specific clonotype also had to show a frequency at least fivefold higher than in wells stimulated with peptides from other epitope families. In TCRdb, the immuneACCESS table is reduced to in-frame sequences with V and J assigned. These tables do not hold every clone; where another copy was compared, an unresolved V gene accounts for under half, and the others remain unexplained. V and J calls and clone size are as listed in that table; D and trimming were resolved from the DNA. This sample is represented by over 5,000 clones; roughly two thirds of them were singletons. The ten largest make up roughly 40% of the sample.

This entry belongs to a study of CD8 T cell repertoires and HIV-1 epitope variants (dated by TCRdb to 2018 to 2020). Describing the broader study: Twenty-five peptides representing autologous and known Gag and Nef epitope variants were each used to stimulate T cells in separate culture wells. A CMV, EBV and flu peptide pool, the Ebola AY9 epitope as negative control, and a no-peptide well were included as control conditions. The epitopes tested covered three Gag epitope families plus Nef HW9 and YT9. T cells were enriched using the EasySep Human T Cell Enrichment Kit and were co-cultured with equal numbers of autologous T cell-negative cells serving as antigen-presenting cells. The cultures were grown for around 10 days in IMDM with gentamicin, and half of the media was changed on days 3 and 7 with IL-2, IL-7 and IL-15 added. An aliquot of 1M T cells was saved as an uncultured baseline condition, separate from the approximately 80 T cell cultures. A total of around 83 T cell cultures were run, with each culture condition performed in triplicate except for one peptide, which was performed in duplicate. What the research found in general, with its limitations: About five clonotypes recognized the Nef KF9 family and one clonotype recognized the HW9 family, while no responses to the TAALDMSHF plasma variant were seen. The assay could identify only TCR beta chains and pointed to proliferation in response to antigen, not to T cell function or cytokine profile. Under ten antigen-specific TCR beta clonotypes were identified, and six of them appeared cross-reactive for autologous or known escape epitope variants.

Compared with germline, V lacks 5 bases and J lacks 1 base; bases without a gene match: 2. The CDR3, from cysteine to phenylalanine, totals 13 residues. Here the CDR3 DNA is all that survives: 39 bases in frame from base 1. Looking up the germline V gene yields CDR1 MDHEN and CDR2 SYDVKM. The EasySep Human CD8+ T Cell Enrichment Kit was used on day 10 to isolate CD8+ T cells from every culture. The receptor chain draws on TRBV28 and TRBJ2-7; TRBD2 lines up with 7 middle nucleotides. The clonotype originates from a male donor with HIV. Input material: cultured CD8+ T cells derived from PBMCs. At the DNA level, the sequence is TGTGCCAGCAGTGGCGGGGGATCCTACGAGCAGTACTTC. The resulting protein is CASSGGGSYEQYF.